The 25 T cell receptor beta chains below were found in one sample sequenced in a study of T cell repertoires in cytomegalovirus infection. Their antigen targets remain unknown. MiXCR, applied by TCRdb to the reads, yields one record per CDR3 protein. The table has fewer than 850,000 distinct CDR3 sequences, almost 30% seen once; the top ten hold under 15%. The sample in question was cultured CD8+ T cells from PBMCs, obtained from culture after CMV antigen stimulation. The origin of the receptors is a human donor in good health (CMV status not recorded). Some clones in this sample may be carry-over from other donors' samples.

This clonotype was counted between two and nine times. This CDR3 reads CASSISSNTGELFF. CDR3 DNA sequence: TGTGCCAGTAGTATTTCCTCGAACACCGGGGAGCTGTTTTTT. The gene calls are TRBV19 and TRBJ2-2; D is unresolved. Per germline, CDR1 LNHDA and CDR2 SQIVND (reference sequence). The CDR3 length is 14 residues. V was pared by 3 bases and J by 0 bases, with 5 bases between.

This clonotype was counted between two and nine times. This rearrangement joins TRBV4-3 to TRBJ2-3; possibly TRBD1 or TRBD2 for D (7 bases each). This CDR3 comprises 17 residues. Germline CDR1 reads LGHNA; CDR2 reads YSLEER. The germline V and J ends were trimmed by 0 bases and 5 bases, with 18 bases remaining between them. CDR3 sequence reads: CASSQDRGRGRRDTQYF. In DNA, the CDR3 is TGCGCCAGCAGCCAAGATCGGGGGAGGGGGCGCAGAGATACGCAGTATTTT.

The chain joins TRBV7-8 to TRBJ2-1, with TRBD2 identical over 9 bases. V lost 4 bases, J lost 6 bases, and 7 bases stayed unmatched. This CDR3 is 15 amino acids long. Germline V gives CDR1 SGHVS, CDR2 FQNEAQ. The chain's CDR3 is CASSSRGSGSNEQFF. CDR3 in DNA: TGTGCCAGCAGCTCCCGGGGTAGCGGGAGCAATGAGCAGTTCTTC.

A note on this clonotype: Because the CDR3's place on the DNA is in doubt, the DNA is left out and the CDR3 is given as listed by TCRdb. J is TRBJ2-2 and V is TRBV29-1. Termini included, the CDR3 measures 11 amino acids. The germline gives CDR1 SQVTM, CDR2 ANQGSEA. CDR3 protein: CSVRRAGELFF.

This clonotype showed up many times. The V and J genes are TRBV7-6 and TRBJ1-1, with a tentative D call TRBD1 (5 bases). Trimming took 1 base from V and 5 from J, leaving 11 bases between them. Germline V gene data show CDR1 as SGHVS and CDR2 as FNYEAQ. There are 14 residues in the CDR3. In DNA, the CDR3 is TGTGCCAGCAGCTTAGACAGGACTTTTACTGAAGCTTTCTTT. It specifies CASSLDRTFTEAFF. The full variable domain, rest sourced from reference TRBV7-6 and TRBJ1-1, is GAGVSQSPRYKVTKRGQDVALRCDPISGHVSLYWYRQALGQGPEFLTYFNYEAQQDKSGLPNDRFSAERPEGSISTLTIQRTEQRDSAMYRCASSLDRTFTEAFFGQGTRLTVV.

This clonotype has just a few counts. The chain links TRBV28 to TRBJ2-2; 8 bases align to TRBD1. This CDR3 has 21 residues. In germline, CDR1 is MDHEN, CDR2 SYDVKM. Trimming cost V 4 bases and J 1 base; bases outside gene matches: 20. The CDR3, as DNA: TGTGCCAGCAGTTCCCCACAGGGGGTGGTAAGCCGCCGAATGAACACCGGGGAGCTGTTTTTT. This encodes CASSSPQGVVSRRMNTGELFF.

This clonotype was recorded a few times. V gene TRBV5-6 combines with J gene TRBJ2-7; tentatively, D is TRBD1 or TRBD2 (5 bases each). Trimming shortened V by 2 bases and J by 0 bases, and 24 bases separated the two germline ends. The CDR3 has 19 residues. From germline, CDR1 is SGHDT and CDR2 YYEEEE. The CDR3 nucleotides are TGTGCCAGCAGCTTTCATCTCGGGACCGCCGTAAAGGGCTCCTACGAGCAGTACGTC. This sequence encodes CASSFHLGTAVKGSYEQYV.

This clonotype was counted only a few times. The chain recombines TRBV25-1 with TRBJ2-1; the match to TRBD2 covers 10 bases. Germline CDR1 reads MGHDK; CDR2 reads SYGVNS. The trim removed 1 base at V and 16 bases at J, leaving 4 bases unmatched. This CDR3 is 12 amino acids long. CDR3 nucleotides: TGTGCCAGCAGTGAATCCGGACTAGCGGATTTCTTC. Translation gives CASSESGLADFF.

This clonotype was seen more than once but under ten times. The V and J genes are TRBV6-1 and TRBJ2-5; TRBD1 or TRBD2 may be the D gene (5 bases each). Germline V lookup: CDR1 MNHNS, CDR2 SASEGT. CDR3 length: 13 amino acids. Trimming pared 4 bases from V and 2 bases from J, leaving 8 bases between. CDR3 sequence (DNA): TGTGCCAGCAGTGGGGGGTGGCAAGAGACCCAGTACTTC. It is translated as CASSGGWQETQYF.

The chain couples TRBV9 to TRBJ2-1, with D perhaps TRBD1 (7 bases). Looked up from germline, CDR1 is SGDLS and CDR2 is YYNGEE. The V end lost 7 bases, the J end lost 6 bases, and 26 bases lay between the germline ends. There are 17 residues in the CDR3. The CDR3 sequence: CASGKTSRGAPPNEQFF. DNA for the CDR3: TGTGCCAGCGGAAAGACGTCCAGGGGGGCCCCACCCAATGAGCAGTTCTTC.

In DNA form, the CDR3 reads TGTGCCATCAGCCAGGGGGATTATGGCTACACCTTC. Residues: CAISQGDYGYTF. The gene calls are TRBV10-3 and TRBJ1-2, with 7 bases lining up with TRBD1. There are 12 residues in the CDR3. The ends lost 6 bases at V and 5 bases at J; junction bases unmatched: 3. Germline V gene lookup returns CDR1 ENHRY and CDR2 SYGVKD.

In this sample, this clonotype turned up a few times. The rearrangement joins TRBV20-1 to TRBJ2-1; 10 bases line up with TRBD2. J gave up 2 bases and V 6 bases, and 4 bases lay outside the gene matches. This CDR3 spans 14 amino acids. Per the germline V gene, CDR1 is DFQATT and CDR2 is SNEGSKA (reference sequence). The CDR3 loop is CSAHSGGPYNEQFF. The CDR3 nucleotides read TGCAGTGCCCATAGCGGGGGGCCCTACAATGAGCAGTTCTTC.

The chain couples TRBV13 to TRBJ2-2; 7 bases fit TRBD2. From germline, CDR1 is PRHDT and CDR2 FYEKMQ (reference sequence). V lost 1 base and J lost 5; bases outside the gene matches: 13. The CDR3 is 18 residues long. CDR3 bases: TGTGCCAGCAGCTTAGCCCCAGGGAGGGGCCTAGGGACCGGGGAGCTGTTTTTT. This sequence encodes CASSLAPGRGLGTGELFF. The full variable domain, completed using reference TRBV13 and TRBJ2-2, is AAGVIQSPRHLIKEKRETATLKCYPIPRHDTVYWYQQGPGQDPQFLISFYEKMQSDKGSIPDRFSAQQFSDYHSELNMSSLELGDSALYFCASSLAPGRGLGTGELFFGEGSRLTVL.

The chain is built from TRBV2 and TRBJ1-3, with D possibly being TRBD1 (5 bases). V lost 4 bases and J 3 bases, leaving 13 bases between the germline ends. The CDR3 covers 15 residues. Per germline, CDR1 SNHLY and CDR2 FYNNEI. The CDR3 nucleotides are TGTGCCAGCAGTGGTGGGGGATCGCTTGGAAACACCATATATTTT. Encoded protein: CASSGGGSLGNTIYF.

This clonotype was counted between two and nine times. This sequence joins TRBV4-3 and TRBJ2-1, with D hard to call. This CDR3 is built from 17 residues. Looked up from germline, CDR1 is LGHNA and CDR2 is YSLEER. Between the trimmed V and J ends, which lost 0 bases and 0 bases, there was a span of 12 bases. CDR3 sequence: CASSQDHPASSYNEQFF. The CDR3 nucleotides are TGCGCCAGCAGCCAAGATCACCCGGCCAGCTCCTACAATGAGCAGTTCTTC.

This chain links TRBV5-1 with TRBJ2-3, with 9 bases aligning to TRBD1. Germline V gives CDR1 SGHRS, CDR2 YFSETQ. V gave up 4 bases and J gave up 3 bases; unmatched junction bases: 9. This CDR3 is 16 amino acids long. The CDR3 is CASSVKQGAVTDTQYF. The CDR3 DNA is TGCGCCAGCAGCGTGAAACAGGGGGCAGTTACAGATACGCAGTATTTT.

The chain uses TRBV5-1 and TRBJ1-1, with D tentatively TRBD1 (6 bases). The germline V gene encodes CDR1 SGHRS and CDR2 YFSETQ. V lost 2 bases to trimming and J lost 7 bases, with 12 bases between them. The CDR3 is 13 residues long. CDR3 bases: TGCGCCAGCAGCTTACTCGACAGGCTTGAAGCTTTCTTT. It is translated as CASSLLDRLEAFF.

This chain uses TRBV6-1 with TRBJ2-2; D is perhaps TRBD1 (6 bases). CDR1 is MNHNS, CDR2 SASEGT, per germline. This CDR3 spans 13 amino acids. Deletions cut 11 bases from V and 8 bases from J, with 18 bases between. CDR3 residues: CASRTALLGELFF. CDR3 coding DNA: TGTGCCTCGCGGACAGCTTTATTGGGGGAGCTGTTTTTT.

This clonotype has just a few counts. The V call is TRBV25-1, the J call TRBJ2-2, with TRBD1 as a possible D gene (5 bases). The germline gives CDR1 MGHDK, CDR2 SYGVNS. The CDR3 covers 17 residues. The V gene lost 4 bases and the J gene lost 1 base, with 16 bases spanning the gap. This chain's CDR3 is CASSGLRDRENTGELFF. As DNA, the CDR3 is TGTGCCAGCAGTGGCCTCCGTGACAGAGAGAACACCGGGGAGCTGTTTTTT.

V is TRBV27 and J is TRBJ1-2; the match to TRBD1 covers 12 bases. V was pared by 7 bases and J by 2 bases, with 11 bases of the junction left unmatched. CDR1 MNHEY and CDR2 SMNVEV come from the germline V gene (reference sequence). CDR3 length: 17 residues. CDR3 in DNA: TGTGCCAGCAAGCCAGGGGACAGGGGGCGACAGAACTATGGCTACACCTTC. Translation: CASKPGDRGRQNYGYTF.

Only a few counts were recorded for this clonotype. The chain joins TRBV6-2 or TRBV6-3 to TRBJ2-3; either TRBD1 or TRBD2 may supply D (5 bases each). Germline V gene sequence: CDR1 MNHEY, CDR2 SVGEGT. The CDR3 totals 14 residues. V lost 1 base and J 4 bases, leaving 9 bases between the germline ends. Here the CDR3 DNA reads TGTGCCAGCAGTTACTTCACGGGGCCAGATACGCAGTATTTT. Translating it yields CASSYFTGPDTQYF.

The chain uses TRBV6-1 and TRBJ1-1; D gene uncertain. CDR1 is MNHNS, CDR2 SASEGT, per germline. V gave up 7 bases and J gave up 1 base, with 13 bases separating them. The CDR3 has 14 amino acids. The CDR3 coding sequence is TGTGCCAGCACCAAGATCCCCCCGAACACTGAAGCTTTCTTT. This encodes CASTKIPPNTEAFF.

A few counts support this clonotype. The chain combines TRBV7-8 with TRBJ1-1; D remains unclear. Trimming took 5 bases from V and 5 from J, leaving 12 bases between them. Germline CDR1 is SGHVS and CDR2 is FQNEAQ. The CDR3 contains 13 residues. The CDR3 here is CASSPGRKTEAFF. CDR3 in DNA: TGTGCCAGCAGCCCCGGGCGGAAGACTGAAGCTTTCTTT.

This clonotype has only a few counts. V gene TRBV7-3 combines with J gene TRBJ1-1; no firm D call. The germline V gene has CDR1 SGHTA and CDR2 FQGTGA. The CDR3 is 14 residues long. Trimming pared 1 base from V and 0 bases from J, leaving 6 bases between. The CDR3 sequence: CASSLNPLNTEAFF. The DNA for the CDR3 is TGTGCCAGCAGCTTAAACCCGTTGAACACTGAAGCTTTCTTT.

The chain joins TRBV7-3 to TRBJ2-2, with a possible D match to TRBD2 (7 bases). The CDR3 spans 17 residues. CDR1 and CDR2 from the germline V gene are SGHTA and FQGTGA. V dropped 4 bases and J dropped 3 bases, with 18 bases sitting between them. This CDR3 reads CASSSTPRGRDTGELFF. The DNA of the CDR3 is TGTGCCAGCAGCTCGACCCCGCGGGGGCGCGACACCGGGGAGCTGTTTTTT.